This T cell receptor beta chain was sequenced during a study of T cells after yellow fever vaccination. Across the study: Where fractions had low cell numbers, libraries were prepared from them with the SMART-Seq v4 Ultra Low Input RNA kit. General study results and limits: Only a small proportion of the clonotypes turned up in both the CD4 and the CD8 compartments, likely arising from convergent recombination.

This clonotype was found a few times. The antigen remains unidentified. 5'RACE template switching produced TCR cDNA carrying a universal primer site and UMIs. A single record per CDR3 protein comes from TCRdb applying MiXCR to the 5' RACE reads. This table has some 120,000 distinct CDR3 sequences, more than 6% appearing once. The V segment lost 0 bases and the J segment 8 bases; nucleotides outside the gene matches: 4. Germline values: CDR1 KGHSH, CDR2 LQKENI. The CDR3 is made up of 15 amino acids. This receptor was taken from a man between 18 and 35 years old who received the YFV17D yellow fever vaccine. V is TRBV18 and J is TRBJ2-1, with TRBD1 matching over 10 bases. The sample consisted of CD4+ T cells sorted from PBMCs, taken about 10 days after the first yellow fever vaccination. CDR3 sequence reads: CASSPPGQGYHEQFF. CDR3 nucleotide sequence: TGTGCCAGCTCACCACCGGGACAGGGGTACCATGAGCAGTTCTTC.